Presented here are 17 T cell receptor beta chains from one specimen sequenced in a study of T cell repertoires in cytomegalovirus infection (dated by TCRdb to the late 2010s). Sequencing relied on an Illumina HiSeq 1500. The public reads were run again by TCRdb, first through fastp at Q25 and then through MiXCR, and only productive beta chains were kept. Duplicate CDR3 protein sequences are folded into a single record with the most common DNA and genes. In all, the sample holds about 250,000 distinct CDR3 sequences, and roughly an eighth of those were seen once. The ten largest clones capture around 1.6% of the sample. Sequencing used PBMCs. These receptors came from a human donor in good health (CMV status not recorded). Some clones in this sample may be carry-over from other donors' samples.

In its sample, this clonotype was seen many times. The chain joins TRBV29-1 to TRBJ1-1; D unclear. The V end lost 4 bases, the J end lost 6 bases, and 18 bases lay between the germline ends. Germline-derived CDR1 and CDR2 are SQVTM and ANQGSEA. The CDR3 contains 14 residues. The DNA of the CDR3 is TGCAGCGTTGTACCGGACTCGGGTGCGGCTGAAGCTTTCTTT. It encodes CSVVPDSGAAEAFF.

This chain links TRBV27 with TRBJ2-3, with D uncertain. The V gene lost 2 bases and the J gene lost 3 bases, with 9 bases spanning the gap. The germline gives CDR1 MNHEY, CDR2 SMNVEV (reference sequence). The CDR3 consists of 14 residues. The CDR3 reads CASSLQSVTDTQYF. The CDR3 region has the DNA TGTGCCAGCAGTTTACAATCGGTAACAGATACGCAGTATTTT.

This clonotype was counted many times. The CDR3 sequence: CASSPLGRNTEAFF. In DNA form, the CDR3 reads TGTGCCAGCAGCCCCTTGGGACGGAACACTGAAGCTTTCTTT. The chain joins TRBV11-2 to TRBJ1-1; D might be TRBD1 (5 bases). The CDR3 is 14 residues long. CDR1 is SGHAT, CDR2 FQNNGV, per germline. V was pared by 5 bases and J by 1 base, with 11 bases between.

Regarding this clonotype: Since a much larger clone is just one base distant, this may be a read error. This chain connects TRBV25-1 to TRBJ1-1; D ambiguous. There are 14 residues in the CDR3. Germline V CDR1 and CDR2: MGHDK, SYGVNS. The CDR3 reads CASSEQRLNTDAFF. DNA for the CDR3: TGTGCCAGCAGTGAACAACGGCTGAACACTGACGCTTTCTTT.

V is TRBV6-2 or TRBV6-3 and J is TRBJ2-1; 8 positions agree with TRBD2. The junction had 5 bases not matched to a gene; V was cut back by 6 bases and J by 1 base. The CDR3 has 15 amino acids. Germline V lookup: CDR1 MNHEY, CDR2 SVGEGT. CDR3 bases: TGTGCCAGCAGCCAGAGCGGGAGATCCTACAATGAGCAGTTCTTC. This encodes CASSQSGRSYNEQFF.

The chain joins TRBV7-6 to TRBJ2-7, with TRBD1 as a possible D gene (5 bases). CDR1 and CDR2 (germline): SGHVS, FNYEAQ. The CDR3 is 12 amino acids. The ends were cut back, 5 bases at V and 2 bases at J, with 7 bases in the middle. DNA of the CDR3: TGTGCCAGCAGCCCGGACACCTACGAGCAGTACTTC. This translates into CASSPDTYEQYF.

This clonotype was seen ten or more times. The chain links TRBV7-2 to TRBJ2-5; 10 bases map to TRBD2. Trimming cost V 6 bases and J 2 bases; bases outside gene matches: 6. The CDR3 extends over 15 amino acids. The germline V gene has CDR1 SGHTA and CDR2 FQGNSA. The chain's CDR3 is CASSRTSGAQETQYF. CDR3 bases: TGTGCCAGCAGTAGGACTAGCGGAGCGCAAGAGACCCAGTACTTC.

This clonotype was counted a few times. The chain couples TRBV30 to TRBJ1-1, with unresolved D. The CDR3 totals 10 residues. Germline values: CDR1 GTSNPN, CDR2 SVGIG (reference sequence). Trimming removed 3 bases at V and 7 bases at J, with 6 bases between. CDR3 sequence (DNA): TGTGCCTGGAGGGAATTTGAAGCTTTCTTT. Residues: CAWREFEAFF.

This clonotype was counted between two and nine times. The chain links TRBV10-3 to TRBJ1-1; no definite D call. The CDR3 loop spans 12 amino acids. V was pared by 3 bases and J by 3 bases, with 5 bases between. Germline CDR1 reads ENHRY; CDR2 reads SYGVKD. CDR3 sequence: CAISEGYTEAFF. The CDR3 region has the DNA TGTGCCATCAGTGAAGGATACACTGAAGCTTTCTTT.

A few counts support this clonotype. The chain employs TRBV4-3 and TRBJ1-1; D may be TRBD1 (6 bases). The CDR3 covers 12 residues. In germline, CDR1 is LGHNA, CDR2 YSLEER. V was clipped by 6 bases and J by 8 bases, with 13 bases between them. The CDR3 nucleotides read TGCGCCAGCAGTCGAGGGGGAGCGGAAGCTTTCTTT. Translating gives CASSRGGAEAFF.

V is TRBV20-1 and J is TRBJ2-7; D is undetermined. The length of the CDR3 is 10 residues. The germline V gene has CDR1 DFQATT and CDR2 SNEGSKA (reference sequence). Trimming cost V 0 bases and J 6 bases, with 3 bases left between them. CDR3 loop: CSARDLEQYF. For the CDR3, the DNA is TGCAGTGCTAGAGATCTCGAGCAGTACTTC.

This clonotype was seen a few times. CDR3 DNA sequence: TGTGCCAGCAGCTTACTAGGACCCACAGATACGCAGTATTTT. Amino acids: CASSLLGPTDTQYF. The rearrangement joins TRBV7-2 to TRBJ2-3; D gene uncertain. The CDR3 loop spans 14 amino acids. V was pared by 2 bases and J by 2 bases, with 8 bases between. Germline loops: CDR1 SGHTA, CDR2 FQGNSA.

There are many counts of this clonotype. This chain uses TRBV28 with TRBJ1-6; no clear D gene. Trimming removed 4 bases from V and 11 bases from J, with 12 bases in between. There are 13 residues in the CDR3. The germline V gene encodes CDR1 MDHEN and CDR2 SYDVKM. In nucleotides, the CDR3 is TGTGCCAGCAGTTCATTACTTCGCACACCCCTCCACTTT. Translating it yields CASSSLLRTPLHF. The entire variable domain, with the rest obtained from reference TRBV28 and TRBJ1-6, is as follows: DVKVTQSSRYLVKRTGEKVFLECVQDMDHENMFWYRQDPGLGLRLIYFSYDVKMKEKGDIPEGYSVSREKKERFSLILESASTNQTSMYLCASSSLLRTPLHFGNGTRLTVT.

This clonotype was detected ten times or more. The chain couples TRBV28 to TRBJ2-7; D gene unclear. The V end lost 7 bases, the J end lost 6 bases, and 10 bases lay between the germline ends. The CDR3 is 11 amino acids. Per germline, CDR1 MDHEN and CDR2 SYDVKM. CDR3 amino acids: CASTLLGEQYF. The CDR3 nucleotides are TGTGCCAGCACCCTTCTAGGCGAGCAGTACTTC.

This clonotype was recorded many times. The genes are TRBV4-3 and TRBJ2-1, with 14 bases matching TRBD2. Germline V gene data show CDR1 as LGHNA and CDR2 as YSLEER. J gave up 0 bases and V 0 bases, and 13 bases lay outside the gene matches. The CDR3 is 22 amino acids. This CDR3 is CASSQEGTGTSGSGFSYNEQFF. The CDR3 coding sequence is TGCGCCAGCAGCCAAGAAGGGACCGGGACTAGCGGGAGTGGTTTCTCCTACAATGAGCAGTTCTTC.

This clonotype was detected a few times. V gene TRBV20-1 combines with J gene TRBJ1-4, with 9 bases that match TRBD1. Germline V gene data show CDR1 as DFQATT and CDR2 as SNEGSKA (reference sequence). The J segment lost 0 bases and the V segment lost 1 base, leaving 6 bases of the junction unmatched. This CDR3 region has 17 residues. The CDR3 DNA is TGCAGTGCTAGAGTCTTCGGGACAGGGTCAACTAATGAAAAACTGTTTTTT. As protein: CSARVFGTGSTNEKLFF.

This clonotype was seen repeatedly, ten times or more. This chain links TRBV7-9 with TRBJ2-7; TRBD1 agrees at 7 bases. Germline lookup yields CDR1 SEHNR and CDR2 FQNEAQ (reference sequence). V lost 8 bases, J lost 7 bases, and 11 bases stayed unmatched. The CDR3 contains 13 residues. The CDR3 DNA follows: TGTGCCAGCCGGTCAACAGGGGACCCGGAGCAGTACTTC. Amino acid sequence: CASRSTGDPEQYF. Using reference TRBV7-9 and TRBJ2-7 for the parts outside the CDR3, the full variable domain is DTGVSQNPRHKITKRGQNVTFRCDPISEHNRLYWYRQTLGQGPEFLTYFQNEAQLEKSRLLSDRFSAERPKGSFSTLEIQRTEQGDSAMYLCASRSTGDPEQYFGPGTRLTVT.